This is a list of T cell receptor beta chains from one sample in a study of vaccination effects on CD4 cells after COVID-19. Assay used: immunoSEQ multiplex PCR; TCRdb lists only in-frame clones, some missing. The table has tens of thousands of clones, just over 70% seen once. Their antigen targets remain unknown. The sequences come from CD4+ T cells from PBMCs cultured with a peptide pool, collected before COVID-19 vaccination. The receptor set was obtained from a human donor who had a prior SARS-CoV-2 infection. Each CDR3 is given with its conserved first and last residue. Each record gives: CDR3 DNA, CDR3 protein, J gene, D gene, clone size, V gene. The D gene is left open where the match is weak. Expanded clones are given a class, and other clones once, few, many or no size at all.

DNA: TGTGCCAGCAGCTTAAGCGAAAAACTGTTTTTT
CDR3: CASSLSEKLFF
J: TRBJ1-4
D: NA
size: NA
V: TRBV7-2

DNA: TGCGCCAGCAGCTTGGCCGAGACAAACTACTACGAGCAGTACTTC
CDR3: CASSLAETNYYEQYF
J: TRBJ2-7
D: NA
size: NA
V: TRBV5-1

DNA: TGTGCCAGCAGCTTGGGAGTCTCTGGGGCCAACGTCCTGACTTTC
CDR3: CASSLGVSGANVLTF
J: TRBJ2-6
D: NA
size: NA
V: TRBV5-6

DNA: TGTGCCAGCAGCCGACAGGTAGCGGAAGAGACCCAGTACTTC
CDR3: CASSRQVAEETQYF
J: TRBJ2-5
D: NA
size: NA
V: TRBV11-3

DNA: TGTGCCAGCTCACCATCTGGGGACCTCTACACTGAAGCTTTCTTT
CDR3: CASSPSGDLYTEAFF
J: TRBJ1-1
D: NA
size: once
V: TRBV18

DNA: TGCGCCAGCAGCTTGGCGACTCGGGAGACCCAGTACTTC
CDR3: CASSLATRETQYF
J: TRBJ2-5
D: NA
size: NA
V: TRBV5-1

DNA: TGTGCCAGCAGCTTTACGGGGGTCAATCAGCCCCAGCATTTT
CDR3: CASSFTGVNQPQHF
J: TRBJ1-5
D: NA
size: NA
V: TRBV7-2

DNA: TGCGCCAGCAGCTTGGCCGCTAGCGGGGACCTGAATACGCAGTATTTT
CDR3: CASSLAASGDLNTQYF
J: TRBJ2-3
D: TRBD2
size: NA
V: TRBV5-1

DNA: TGCGCCAGCAGCTTGGGGCACCTTAATGAGCAGTTCTTC
CDR3: CASSLGHLNEQFF
J: TRBJ2-1
D: NA
size: once
V: TRBV5-1

DNA: TGTGCCAGCTCAAACGGACAGGGAGGGACTGAAGCTTTCTTT
CDR3: CASSNGQGGTEAFF
J: TRBJ1-1
D: TRBD1
size: once
V: TRBV18

DNA: TGTGCCAGCAGCCTATCAGCGGGGGGGAACTCCTACAATGAGCAGTTCTTC
CDR3: CASSLSAGGNSYNEQFF
J: TRBJ2-1
D: TRBD2
size: NA
V: TRBV4-2

DNA: TGTGCCAGCAGCCCCCCGGCAGGTCTACTACAAGAGACCCAGTACTTC
CDR3: CASSPPAGLLQETQYF
J: TRBJ2-5
D: NA
size: once
V: TRBV7-9

DNA: TGTGCCAGCAGCTTAGAATCTCCGTACACCGGGGAGCTGTTTTTT
CDR3: CASSLESPYTGELFF
J: TRBJ2-2
D: NA
size: NA
V: TRBV11-2

DNA: TGTGCCAGCAGCTTAATAGGAGGTGGGGGGAAGCAGTTCTTC
CDR3: CASSLIGGGGKQFF
J: TRBJ2-1
D: NA
size: few
V: TRBV7-3

DNA: TGTGCCAGCAGCCCCCACCGTTCCCTTAGCGGCGGTCTCGGGGAGCTGTTTTTT
CDR3: CASSPHRSLSGGLGELFF
J: TRBJ2-2
D: NA
size: NA
V: TRBV7-2

DNA: TGTGCCAGTAAGACAGGGTACACTGAAGCTTTCTTT
CDR3: CASKTGYTEAFF
J: TRBJ1-1
D: TRBD1
size: NA
V: TRBV28

DNA: TGTGCCAGCTCAGAAGGACAGGGAGGGGACTATGGCTACACCTTC
CDR3: CASSEGQGGDYGYTF
J: TRBJ1-2
D: TRBD1
size: NA
V: TRBV18

DNA: TGCGCCAGCAGCCAAAGGACTGGAGACAATGAGCAGTTCTTC
CDR3: CASSQRTGDNEQFF
J: TRBJ2-1
D: NA
size: few
V: TRBV4-3

DNA: TGTGCCATCAGTGACAAAAACTATGGCTACACCTTC
CDR3: CAISDKNYGYTF
J: TRBJ1-2
D: NA
size: few
V: TRBV10-3

DNA: TGTGCCAGCAGCGACTGGGACAGAGGTAACTATGGCTACACCTTC
CDR3: CASSDWDRGNYGYTF
J: TRBJ1-2
D: TRBD1
size: few
V: TRBV7-9

DNA: TGTGCCAGCAGGGACAGGGGATACGAGCAGTACTTC
CDR3: CASRDRGYEQYF
J: TRBJ2-7
D: TRBD1
size: NA
V: TRBV2

DNA: TGCGCCAGCAGCTTGCATGAGGTGAACACTGAAGCTTTCTTT
CDR3: CASSLHEVNTEAFF
J: TRBJ1-1
D: NA
size: NA
V: TRBV5-1

DNA: TGTGCCAGCAGTCTCCGACAGGGAAGGTACGAGCAGTACTTC
CDR3: CASSLRQGRYEQYF
J: TRBJ2-7
D: TRBD1
size: NA
V: TRBV6-2/TRBV6-3

DNA: TGTGCCAGCAGTGCTGAGCGGGGGGCCTACACAGATACGCAGTATTTT
CDR3: CASSAERGAYTDTQYF
J: TRBJ2-3
D: TRBD2
size: NA
V: TRBV2

DNA: TGTGCCAGCAGCCCAGGGACAACATCCTCCTACAATGAGCAGTTCTTC
CDR3: CASSPGTTSSYNEQFF
J: TRBJ2-1
D: NA
size: NA
V: TRBV4-2

DNA: TGTGCCAGCAGGGGGACAGCGTCTGGAAACACCATATATTTT
CDR3: CASRGTASGNTIYF
J: TRBJ1-3
D: TRBD1
size: few
V: TRBV2

DNA: TGTGCCAGCAGCTACGCCCTCGCCTACGAGCAGTACTTC
CDR3: CASSYALAYEQYF
J: TRBJ2-7
D: NA
size: NA
V: TRBV5-4

DNA: TGTGCCAGCTGGCGTGTGAATCAGCCCCAGCATTTT
CDR3: CASWRVNQPQHF
J: TRBJ1-5
D: NA
size: NA
V: TRBV6-5

DNA: TGTGCCAGCAGCCCAGGGCTTAACAGGGGTTCAGGAAACACCATATATTTT
CDR3: CASSPGLNRGSGNTIYF
J: TRBJ1-3
D: TRBD1
size: NA
V: TRBV7-2

DNA: TGTGCCAGCAGCTTAGCCGCAGCCCGGCCGGGTATCTATGGCTACACCTTC
CDR3: CASSLAAARPGIYGYTF
J: TRBJ1-2
D: NA
size: NA
V: TRBV7-3

DNA: TGTGCCAGTAGTAGTAGGCAGTATTATGGGAATTCACCCCTCCACTTT
CDR3: CASSSRQYYGNSPLHF
J: TRBJ1-6
D: NA
size: NA
V: TRBV19

DNA: TGTGCCAGCCCCTTCGAATATACGCAGTATTTT
CDR3: CASPFEYTQYF
J: TRBJ2-3
D: NA
size: once
V: TRBV27

DNA: TGTGCCAGCTCATCACTAGCAAGGACAGATACGCAGTATTTT
CDR3: CASSSLARTDTQYF
J: TRBJ2-3
D: NA
size: NA
V: TRBV18

DNA: TGTGCCAGCAGCCGGAGCGGCCAGGGGAGTTACAATGAGCAGTTCTTC
CDR3: CASSRSGQGSYNEQFF
J: TRBJ2-1
D: NA
size: NA
V: TRBV7-9

DNA: TGTGCCAGCAGCTTTACCCTGGACAGGACCTATGGCTACACCTTC
CDR3: CASSFTLDRTYGYTF
J: TRBJ1-2
D: TRBD1
size: NA
V: TRBV11-2

DNA: TGTGCCATCAGTCCGGGACAGAACTATGGCTACACCTTC
CDR3: CAISPGQNYGYTF
J: TRBJ1-2
D: TRBD1
size: once
V: TRBV10-3

DNA: TGTGCCAGCAGCTACCAGGGGATTGACACTGAAGCTTTCTTT
CDR3: CASSYQGIDTEAFF
J: TRBJ1-1
D: NA
size: NA
V: TRBV6-6